The present TCR beta chain was sequenced within a study of T cells in Graves' hyperthyroidism and ophthalmopathy. Study-level points and caveats: Before onset, ophthalmopathy was predicted by the model a median around 6.2 months earlier. Most thyroid-expanded clonotypes above 0.001 were also found in blood.

Thyroid ultrasound, orbital computed tomography, clinical symptoms, and serum thyroxine and TRAb underpinned diagnoses. Points on this clonotype: No antigen is known for it. A much larger clone sits a single nucleotide away, making a read error possible.

It was RNA transcripts that yielded the amplified TCR beta CDR3 regions. A first-round RT-PCR of the TCR CDR3 used the HTBI primer set. TCRdb itself ran the multiplex PCR reads through MiXCR, one entry per CDR3 protein. The repertoire has about 500,000 distinct CDR3 sequences, 40% to 50% of them found once; the top ten carry roughly 45%. Sequenced: peripheral blood or thyroid tissue (not recorded which). The TCR comes from an adult woman with Graves' disease, either hyperthyroidism or ophthalmopathy (not recorded which).

CDR3 bases: TGTGCCAGCAGCCTGCCCCCTAATGAAAAACTGTTTTTT. Its protein product is CASSLPPNEKLFF. The V call is TRBV5-6, the J call TRBJ1-4; D is ambiguous. The V gene's germline CDR1 is SGHDT and CDR2 YYEEEE. Trimming removed 4 bases at V and 3 bases at J, with 7 bases between. The CDR3 length is 13 residues. Full variable domain (outside the CDR3, taken from reference TRBV5-6 and TRBJ1-4): DAGVTQSPTHLIKTRGQQVTLRCSPKSGHDTVSWYQQALGQGPQFIFQYYEEEERQRGNFPDRFSGHQFPNYSSELNVNALLLGDSALYLCASSLPPNEKLFFGSGTQLSVL.